This record concerns one TCR beta chain sequence. The data are from a study of blood T cell repertoires in COVID-19. About the study: Samples taken during acute and convalescent COVID-19 were collected in the United States, Italy and Spain. T cells, B-cell-depleted T cells, or PBMCs supplied cDNA or gDNA.

CDR3 length: 12 residues. V was trimmed by 4 bases and J by 6 bases, leaving 7 bases between them. Germline values: CDR1 LGHNT, CDR2 FRNRAP. As processed by the authors: Reference gene primers were amplified, and this amplification served to estimate nucleated cell counts. Clones were sequenced by immunoSEQ multiplex PCR, and TCRdb holds only the in-frame ones, with some missing. V and J calls and clone size are given by that table; D and trimming were obtained from the DNA. The table includes approximately 190,000 clones, roughly 80% detected once. The clonotype comes from a man in his thirties or forties with active or convalescent COVID-19. Sequencing was performed on peripheral blood. The chain employs TRBV12-5 and TRBJ2-4; perhaps TRBD1 as D (6 bases). The CDR3 spells CASGSRGNIQYF. In nucleotides, the CDR3 is TGTGCTAGTGGTTCCAGGGGAAACATTCAGTACTTC. Using reference TRBV12-5 and TRBJ2-4 for the parts outside the CDR3, the full variable domain is DARVTQTPRHKVTEMGQEVTMRCQPILGHNTVFWYRQTMMQGLELLAYFRNRAPLDDSGMPKDRFSAEMPDATLATLKIQPSEPRDSAVYFCASGSRGNIQYFGAGTRLSVL.